These 7 T cell receptor beta chains share one sample of origin, sequenced in a study of T cell repertoires in cytomegalovirus infection. TCRdb reprocessed the reads via MiXCR and lists one record per CDR3 protein. The sample contains hundreds of thousands of distinct CDR3 sequences, roughly a sixth of which appear only once. Sequencing input: PBMCs. These receptors all stem from a human donor in good health (CMV status not recorded). Some clones in this sample may be carry-over from other donors' samples.

This clonotype has a handful of counts. The V gene is TRBV7-6, the J gene TRBJ2-6; D is undetermined. The germline V gene has CDR1 SGHVS and CDR2 FNYEAQ. CDR3 size: 16 residues. With 5 bases removed from V and 2 bases from J, the gap between germline ends came to 13 bases. The CDR3 DNA reads as TGTGCCAGCAGCCGGCAGTCAGCTCCTGGGGCCAACGTCCTGACTTTC. Its protein product is CASSRQSAPGANVLTF.

Note on this clonotype: This may arise from a read error, as a much more abundant clone is one base away. This chain joins TRBV24-1 and TRBJ2-3, with D perhaps TRBD1 (6 bases). The CDR3 runs to 14 residues. Germline V CDR1 and CDR2: KGHDR, SFDVKD. CDR3 DNA: TGTGCCACCAGTGATACAGGGTTGACAGATACGCGGTATTTT. Protein product: CATSDTGLTDTRYF.

This clonotype has a handful of counts. The rearrangement joins TRBV20-1 to TRBJ2-2; TRBD2 aligns across 7 bases. The germline V gene encodes CDR1 DFQATT and CDR2 SNEGSKA (reference sequence). The CDR3 is 15 residues long. V shed 6 bases and J 3 bases; nucleotides not matched to a gene: 10. The CDR3 nucleotides are TGCAGTGCGAGGACTAGTGGCCGGGACACCGGGGAGCTGTTTTTT. This gives the protein CSARTSGRDTGELFF.

The chain has TRBV4-2 and TRBJ1-5; D is unresolved. CDR1 LGHNA and CDR2 YNFKEQ come from the germline V gene. This CDR3 region has 15 residues. V was cut by 1 base and J by 6 bases, with 13 bases left in between. CDR3 region: CASSQVSPGGQPQHF. CDR3 DNA sequence: TGTGCCAGCAGCCAAGTCAGTCCCGGAGGTCAGCCCCAGCATTTT.

At least ten counts were recorded for this clonotype. The gene calls are TRBV19 and TRBJ2-2; 15 bases match TRBD2. Germline values: CDR1 LNHDA, CDR2 SQIVND (reference sequence). V lost 4 bases and J lost 3; bases outside the gene matches: 6. This CDR3 has 18 amino acids. The CDR3 coding sequence is TGTGCCAGTAGTAAGGGACTAGCGGGGGGCCGGTACACCGGGGAGCTGTTTTTT. It is translated as CASSKGLAGGRYTGELFF.

The gene calls are TRBV20-1 and TRBJ2-2; 7 bases are shared with TRBD2. CDR3 length: 17 amino acids. Trimming removed 1 base from V and 2 bases from J; junction bases left unmatched: 10. Per germline, CDR1 DFQATT and CDR2 SNEGSKA (reference sequence). CDR3 in DNA: TGCAGTGCTAGAGCCCTAGGGGAGCGGGGAAACACCGGGGAGCTGTTTTTT. As protein: CSARALGERGNTGELFF.

The chain uses TRBV4-2 and TRBJ1-1; 9 positions agree with TRBD1. The CDR3 is made up of 17 amino acids. In germline, CDR1 is LGHNA, CDR2 YNFKEQ. J was trimmed by 0 bases and V by 5 bases; bases with no gene match: 10. In DNA, the CDR3 is TGTGCCAGCAGCGATCGCGGACAGGGGATCATGAACACTGAAGCTTTCTTT. Encoded protein: CASSDRGQGIMNTEAFF.